This passage covers 26 T cell receptor beta chains from one sample sequenced in a study of regulatory T cells in long-lasting Graves disease. Time point in this sample: persistent/refractory GD, antithyroid drugs over 5 years with positive TRAb. There was RNA extracted from PBMCs, and the TCR library was made from it. Library construction for TCR beta used iRepertoire HTBI primers and Arm-PCR of CDR3 regions. TCRdb called the multiplex PCR reads again in MiXCR, with one record for every CDR3 protein. The sample contains approximately 360,000 distinct CDR3 sequences, roughly 24% of which appear only once. The specimen was peripheral blood mononuclear cells (PBMCs), collected when the disease was refractory, from a patient treated with antithyroid drugs. All receptors derive from a woman in her thirties or forties with Graves disease.

This chain connects TRBV7-9 to TRBJ2-6, with TRBD1 matching over 9 bases. Germline CDR1 reads SEHNR; CDR2 reads FQNEAQ (reference sequence). Germline trimming cut 4 bases from V and 3 bases from J; bases unmatched to any gene: 7. This CDR3 has 17 amino acids. The CDR3 DNA follows: TGTGCCAGCAGCTCCCGGGACAGGGTTTATGGGGCCAACGTCCTGACTTTC. Translation gives CASSSRDRVYGANVLTF.

This clonotype came up many times. J is TRBJ1-2 and V is TRBV2, with unresolved D. Trimming cost V 3 bases and J 5 bases, with 7 bases left between them. The CDR3 spans 12 residues. CDR1 is SNHLY, CDR2 FYNNEI, per germline. The CDR3 bases are TGTGCCAGCAGTGAGTGGACTTATGGCTACACCTTC. Protein product: CASSEWTYGYTF.

This clonotype was observed at least ten times. The J gene is TRBJ1-2, the V gene TRBV7-8; the D gene is possibly TRBD1 (6 bases). The CDR3 is 16 residues long. The ends were cut back, 5 bases at V and 0 bases at J, with 16 bases in the middle. The germline V gene has CDR1 SGHVS and CDR2 FQNEAQ. The DNA of the CDR3 is TGTGCCAGCAGCCATTCTCGGGACACCTCTAACTATGGCTACACCTTC. This translates into CASSHSRDTSNYGYTF.

This clonotype showed up many times. The chain recombines TRBV13 with TRBJ2-2, with 9 bases that match TRBD1. V was clipped by 0 bases and J by 3 bases; unmatched bases: 5. Germline-derived CDR1 and CDR2 are PRHDT and FYEKMQ (reference sequence). This CDR3 has 17 residues. The DNA of the CDR3 is TGTGCCAGCAGCTTAGGCGGGACAGGGCTTCACACCGGGGAGCTGTTTTTT. Translating it yields CASSLGGTGLHTGELFF. Looking up the rest from reference TRBV13 and TRBJ2-2 gives the full variable domain: AAGVIQSPRHLIKEKRETATLKCYPIPRHDTVYWYQQGPGQDPQFLISFYEKMQSDKGSIPDRFSAQQFSDYHSELNMSSLELGDSALYFCASSLGGTGLHTGELFFGEGSRLTVL.

J is TRBJ2-5 and V is TRBV15, with D perhaps matching TRBD1 or TRBD2 (5 bases each). The CDR3 has 13 amino acids. The V end lost 8 bases, the J end lost 5 bases, and 15 bases lay between the germline ends. Germline CDR1 reads LNHNV; CDR2 reads YYDKDF (reference sequence). Written as DNA, the CDR3 is TGTGCCACCCGAGGGGCCTCAGAGGAGACCCAGTACTTC. Translated: CATRGASEETQYF.

This clonotype has a count of ten or more. V is TRBV12-3 or TRBV12-4 and J is TRBJ1-1; weak D call: TRBD1 (5 bases). The length of the CDR3 is 13 residues. V was shortened by 6 bases and J by 2 bases, with 10 bases between the two germline ends. The CDR3 loop reads CASRKQDNTEAFF. CDR3 in DNA: TGTGCCAGCAGGAAACAGGATAACACTGAAGCTTTCTTT.

In its sample, this clonotype was seen many times. The genes are TRBV7-9 and TRBJ1-3, with TRBD1 matching 8 bases. Trimming cost V 4 bases and J 4 bases; bases outside gene matches: 6. Germline CDR1 is SEHNR and CDR2 is FQNEAQ (reference sequence). This CDR3 comprises 15 residues. CDR3 amino acids: CASSWADRAGNTIYF. The CDR3 bases are TGTGCCAGCAGCTGGGCGGACAGGGCCGGAAACACCATATATTTT.

There are many counts of this clonotype. The gene calls are TRBV28 and TRBJ1-4; D gene unclear. This CDR3 is built from 15 residues. V lost 3 bases, J lost 8 bases, and 16 bases lay in between. Germline V gene data show CDR1 as MDHEN and CDR2 as SYDVKM. CDR3 region: CASSLGIGKKEKLFF. CDR3 DNA sequence: TGTGCCAGCAGTTTGGGGATAGGAAAAAAAGAAAAACTGTTTTTT. The variable domain in full, completed from reference TRBV28 and TRBJ1-4, reads DVKVTQSSRYLVKRTGEKVFLECVQDMDHENMFWYRQDPGLGLRLIYFSYDVKMKEKGDIPEGYSVSREKKERFSLILESASTNQTSMYLCASSLGIGKKEKLFFGSGTQLSVL.

This clonotype was recorded a few times. In nucleotides, the CDR3 is TGTGCCAGTAGCCATACCCCAGCTCCCTCCTACAATGAGCAGTTCTTC. Translation gives CASSHTPAPSYNEQFF. This chain joins TRBV19 and TRBJ2-1; no definite D call. V lost 6 bases to trimming and J lost 0 bases, with 15 bases between them. Germline V gene lookup returns CDR1 LNHDA and CDR2 SQIVND (reference sequence). There are 16 residues in the CDR3. Together with reference TRBV19 and TRBJ2-1, the CDR3 gives the full variable domain: DGGITQSPKYLFRKEGQNVTLSCEQNLNHDAMYWYRQDPGQGLRLIYYSQIVNDFQKGDIAEGYSVSREKKESFPLTVTSAQKNPTAFYLCASSHTPAPSYNEQFFGPGTRLTVL.

This clonotype was seen a few times. The J gene is TRBJ1-4, the V gene TRBV18, with D perhaps matching TRBD1 (5 bases). Germline values: CDR1 KGHSH, CDR2 LQKENI. Trimming took 6 bases from V and 5 from J, leaving 13 bases between them. The CDR3 totals 14 residues. The CDR3 sequence is CASSVRGDNEKLFF. In nucleotides, the CDR3 is TGTGCCAGCTCCGTCCGTGGGGACAATGAAAAACTGTTTTTT.

The sample holds many counts of this clonotype. Written as DNA, the CDR3 is TGCAGCCCACTGATCCGGAGTTACGAGCAGTACTTC. This translates into CSPLIRSYEQYF. This chain links TRBV20-1 with TRBJ2-7; D not resolved. The CDR3 has 12 residues. CDR1 and CDR2 (germline): DFQATT, SNEGSKA (reference sequence).

The rearrangement links TRBV30 to TRBJ1-2; D is undetermined. The CDR3 has 11 residues. The germline V gene has CDR1 GTSNPN and CDR2 SVGIG (reference sequence). With 5 bases removed from V and 2 bases from J, the gap between germline ends came to 6 bases. The CDR3 is CAWPGNYGYTF. In nucleotides, the CDR3 is TGTGCCTGGCCTGGGAACTATGGCTACACCTTC.

The rearrangement joins TRBV28 to TRBJ2-2; 10 bases fit TRBD1. The CDR3 covers 15 residues. Germline loops: CDR1 MDHEN, CDR2 SYDVKM. V shed 4 bases and J 7 bases; nucleotides not matched to a gene: 6. The CDR3 bases are TGTGCCAGCAGTTCCCTTGGGACAGGGGACGGGGAGCTGTTTTTT. This translates into CASSSLGTGDGELFF.

Notes on this clonotype: A read error is possible here, since a much larger clone lies one base away. This chain joins TRBV6-5 and TRBJ2-5; TRBD1 might be the D (6 bases). The CDR3 length is 16 residues. Germline V gives CDR1 MNHEY, CDR2 SVGAGI. Trimming shortened V by 2 bases and J by 0 bases, and 13 bases separated the two germline ends. The chain's CDR3 is CASSYLRKGDQETQYF. The DNA of the CDR3 is TGTGCCAGCAGTTACCTGAGGAAGGGGGACCAAGAGACCCAGTACTTC.

V is TRBV30 and J is TRBJ2-5; 14 bases are shared with TRBD2. Germline lookup yields CDR1 GTSNPN and CDR2 SVGIG (reference sequence). J lost 4 bases, V lost 8 bases, and 3 bases had no gene match. The CDR3 loop spans 13 amino acids. Here the CDR3 DNA reads TGTGCCGGGACTAGCGGGAGTTCAGAGACCCAGTACTTC. Its protein product is CAGTSGSSETQYF.

This clonotype was detected ten times or more. V and J are TRBV7-6 and TRBJ2-7, with D unclear. The CDR3 totals 13 residues. V was cut by 1 base and J by 6 bases, with 10 bases left in between. Germline V gene sequence: CDR1 SGHVS, CDR2 FNYEAQ. The CDR3 DNA reads TGTGCCAGCAGCTTAGAGGGTGTCCCCGAGCAGTACTTC. It is translated as CASSLEGVPEQYF.

For this clonotype: Only one base separates this from a far larger clonotype, so it likely reflects a read error. The CDR3 protein is CASGQPLAGATYEQYF. In DNA form, the CDR3 reads TGTGCCAGCGGCCAACCTCTAGCGGGAGCGACCTACGAGCAGTACTTC. V is TRBV28 and J is TRBJ2-5, with TRBD2 matching over 10 bases. Near its end, the DNA agrees better with TRBJ2-7, so the J call may be wrong. The germline V gene encodes CDR1 MDHEN and CDR2 SYDVKM. CDR3 length: 16 amino acids.

This clonotype appeared a few times. The rearrangement links TRBV20-1 to TRBJ2-7, with a weak D call TRBD1 (6 bases). The CDR3 has 14 amino acids. Trimming pared 1 base from V and 3 bases from J, leaving 13 bases between. Germline V gene sequence: CDR1 DFQATT, CDR2 SNEGSKA (reference sequence). Here the CDR3 DNA reads TGCAGTGCTAGAGTAGGGGGTAAGGGCTACGAGCAGTACTTC. It translates to CSARVGGKGYEQYF.

There are many counts of this clonotype. CDR3 protein: CASRHGQVTNQETQYF. The CDR3 DNA follows: TGTGCCAGCAGACACGGACAGGTCACCAACCAAGAGACCCAGTACTTC. The chain has TRBV2 and TRBJ2-5; the match to TRBD1 covers 7 bases. Germline V CDR1 and CDR2: SNHLY, FYNNEI. V shed 6 bases and J 0 bases; nucleotides not matched to a gene: 10. This CDR3 is 16 amino acids long.

This clonotype occurred many times. This sequence joins TRBV28 and TRBJ1-4, with no clear D. The germline CDR1 and CDR2 sequences are MDHEN and SYDVKM. Deletions cut 4 bases from V and 7 bases from J, with 13 bases between. The CDR3 consists of 14 residues. The CDR3 bases are TGTGCCAGCAGTTCCGGACGATTGGGTGAAAAACTGTTTTTT. Its protein product is CASSSGRLGEKLFF.

The rearrangement uses TRBV6-2 or TRBV6-3 and TRBJ1-1; D call uncertain. Per germline, CDR1 MNHEY and CDR2 SVGEGT. This CDR3 spans 13 amino acids. V lost 6 bases to trimming and J lost 1 base, with 9 bases between them. The CDR3 loop reads CASRVNPNTEAFF. The CDR3 DNA is TGTGCCAGCAGGGTTAACCCGAACACTGAAGCTTTCTTT.

This chain connects TRBV10-3 to TRBJ2-7; 7 positions match TRBD1. The germline V gene has CDR1 ENHRY and CDR2 SYGVKD. This CDR3 comprises 15 residues. J was trimmed by 0 bases and V by 5 bases; bases with no gene match: 7. The CDR3 reads CAISPGQLSSYEQYF. Here the CDR3 DNA reads TGTGCCATCAGTCCGGGACAGTTAAGCTCCTACGAGCAGTACTTC.

The chain links TRBV10-3 to TRBJ2-4; D is ambiguous. Germline V CDR1 and CDR2: ENHRY, SYGVKD. V lost 3 bases to trimming and J lost 0 bases, with 9 bases between them. The CDR3 has 15 residues. The CDR3, as DNA: TGTGCCATCAGTGACCCCCCTCTAGCCAAAAACATTCAGTACTTC. Its translation: CAISDPPLAKNIQYF.

This clonotype was observed many times. The chain joins TRBV12-3 or TRBV12-4 to TRBJ2-7; D uncertain. This CDR3 comprises 15 residues. The V end lost 8 bases, the J end lost 5 bases, and 22 bases lay between the germline ends. This CDR3 reads CASGFLPDLYHEQYF. The CDR3 DNA reads TGTGCCAGCGGATTCCTCCCGGACCTTTACCACGAGCAGTACTTC.

The V gene is TRBV3-1, the J gene TRBJ2-5, with 13 bases aligning to TRBD2. V gave up 3 bases and J gave up 5 bases; unmatched junction bases: 3. This CDR3 contains 15 residues. Germline V gene lookup returns CDR1 LGHDT and CDR2 YNNKEL (reference sequence). The CDR3 sequence is CASSQGLAGLETQYF. CDR3 nucleotides: TGTGCCAGCAGCCAGGGACTAGCGGGATTGGAGACCCAGTACTTC.

On this clonotype itself: Just one base apart from a much larger clone, this may be a read error. The rearrangement joins TRBV2 to TRBJ2-7; possibly TRBD1 for D (5 bases). The CDR3 extends over 14 amino acids. Trimming pared 8 bases from V and 4 bases from J, leaving 18 bases between. CDR1 SNHLY and CDR2 FYNNEI come from the germline V gene. The CDR3 DNA follows: TGTGCCAGCGCACAGGCCGCCTTCAATTACGAGCAGTACTTC. This encodes CASAQAAFNYEQYF.